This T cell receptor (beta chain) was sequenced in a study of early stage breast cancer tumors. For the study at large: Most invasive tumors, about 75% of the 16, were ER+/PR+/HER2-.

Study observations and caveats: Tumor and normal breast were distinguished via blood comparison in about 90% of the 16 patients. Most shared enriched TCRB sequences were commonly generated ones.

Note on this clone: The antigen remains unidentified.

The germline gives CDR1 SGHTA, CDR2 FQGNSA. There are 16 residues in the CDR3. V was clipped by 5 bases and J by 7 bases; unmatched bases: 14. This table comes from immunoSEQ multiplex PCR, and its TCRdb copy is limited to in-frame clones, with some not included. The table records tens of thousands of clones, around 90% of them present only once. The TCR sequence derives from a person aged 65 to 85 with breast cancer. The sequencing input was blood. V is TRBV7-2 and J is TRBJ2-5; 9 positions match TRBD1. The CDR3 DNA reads TGTGCCAGCAGCGCCCCAGGGGGACAGGGCGTTGGGACCCAGTACTTC. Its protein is CASSAPGGQGVGTQYF.